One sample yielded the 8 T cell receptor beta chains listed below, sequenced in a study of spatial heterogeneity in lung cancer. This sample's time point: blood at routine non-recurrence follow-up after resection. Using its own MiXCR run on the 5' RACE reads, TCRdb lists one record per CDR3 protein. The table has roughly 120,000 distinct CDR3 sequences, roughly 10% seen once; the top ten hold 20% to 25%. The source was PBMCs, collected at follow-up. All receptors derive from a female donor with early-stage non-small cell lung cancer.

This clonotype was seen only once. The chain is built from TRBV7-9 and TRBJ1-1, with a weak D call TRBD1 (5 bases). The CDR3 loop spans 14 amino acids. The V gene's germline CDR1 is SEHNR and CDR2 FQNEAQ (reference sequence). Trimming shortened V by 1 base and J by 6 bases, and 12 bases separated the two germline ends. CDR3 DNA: TGTGCCAGCAGCTTAGAGATTCGGGGCGCTGAAGCTTTCTTT. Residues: CASSLEIRGAEAFF.

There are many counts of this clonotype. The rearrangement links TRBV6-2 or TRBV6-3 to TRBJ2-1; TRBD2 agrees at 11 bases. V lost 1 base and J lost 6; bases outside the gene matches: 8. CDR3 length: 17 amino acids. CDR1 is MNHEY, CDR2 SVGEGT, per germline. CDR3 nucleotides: TGTGCCAGCAGTTACTACCTAGCGGGAGGCACCCTCAATGAGCAGTTCTTC. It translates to CASSYYLAGGTLNEQFF.

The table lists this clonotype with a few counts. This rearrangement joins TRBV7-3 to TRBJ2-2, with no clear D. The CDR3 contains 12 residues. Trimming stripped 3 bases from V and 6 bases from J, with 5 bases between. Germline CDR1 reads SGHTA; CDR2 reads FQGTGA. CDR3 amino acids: CASSFTPGELFF. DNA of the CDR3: TGTGCCAGCAGCTTTACCCCCGGGGAGCTGTTTTTT.

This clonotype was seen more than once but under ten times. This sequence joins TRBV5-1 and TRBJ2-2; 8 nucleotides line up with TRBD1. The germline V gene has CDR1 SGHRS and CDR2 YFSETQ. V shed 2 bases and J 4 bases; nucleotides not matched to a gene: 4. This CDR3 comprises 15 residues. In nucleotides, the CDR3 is TGCGCCAGCAGCTTACAGGGGGTTTCCACCGGGGAGCTGTTTTTT. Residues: CASSLQGVSTGELFF.

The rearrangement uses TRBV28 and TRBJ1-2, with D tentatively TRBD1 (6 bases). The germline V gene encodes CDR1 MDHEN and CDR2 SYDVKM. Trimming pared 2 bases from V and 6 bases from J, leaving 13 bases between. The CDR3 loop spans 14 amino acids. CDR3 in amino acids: CASSLRTGRNGYTF. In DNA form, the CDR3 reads TGTGCCAGCAGTTTACGTACAGGGCGGAATGGCTACACCTTC.

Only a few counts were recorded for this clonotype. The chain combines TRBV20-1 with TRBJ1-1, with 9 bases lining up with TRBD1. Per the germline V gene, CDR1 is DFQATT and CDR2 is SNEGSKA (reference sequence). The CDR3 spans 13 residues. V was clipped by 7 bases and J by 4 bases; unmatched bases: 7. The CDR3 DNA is TGCAGTGTAACAGGGGGCGTGGGCACTGAAGCTTTCTTT. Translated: CSVTGGVGTEAFF.

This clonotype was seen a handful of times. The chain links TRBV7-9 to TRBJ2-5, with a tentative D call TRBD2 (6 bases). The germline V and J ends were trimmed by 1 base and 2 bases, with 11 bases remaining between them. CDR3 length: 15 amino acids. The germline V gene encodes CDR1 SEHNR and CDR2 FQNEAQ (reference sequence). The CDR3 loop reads CASSLGGGPQETQYF. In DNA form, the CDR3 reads TGTGCCAGCAGCTTAGGTGGAGGGCCTCAAGAGACCCAGTACTTC.

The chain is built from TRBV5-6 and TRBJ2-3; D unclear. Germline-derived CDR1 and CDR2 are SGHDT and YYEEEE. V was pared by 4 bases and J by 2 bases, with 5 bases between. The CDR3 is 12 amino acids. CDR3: CASSHTTDTQYF. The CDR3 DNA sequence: TGTGCCAGCAGCCATACCACAGATACGCAGTATTTT.